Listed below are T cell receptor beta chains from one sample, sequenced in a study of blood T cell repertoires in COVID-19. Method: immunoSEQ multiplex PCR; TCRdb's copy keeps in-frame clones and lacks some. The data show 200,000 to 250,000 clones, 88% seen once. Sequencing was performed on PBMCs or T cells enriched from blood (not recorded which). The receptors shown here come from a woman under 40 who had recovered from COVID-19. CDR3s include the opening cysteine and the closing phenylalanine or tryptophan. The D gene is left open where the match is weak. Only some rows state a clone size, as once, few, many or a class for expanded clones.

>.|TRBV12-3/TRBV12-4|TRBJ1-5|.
CASGQGNQPQHF
TGTGCCAGCGGGCAGGGCAATCAGCCCCAGCATTTT
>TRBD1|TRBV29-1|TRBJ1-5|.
CSVLGQGAEPQHF
TGCAGCGTTTTGGGACAGGGGGCTGAGCCCCAGCATTTT
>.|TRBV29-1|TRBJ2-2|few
CSGGSGSKDTGELFF
TGCAGCGGCGGGTCTGGGTCTAAGGACACCGGGGAGCTGTTTTTT
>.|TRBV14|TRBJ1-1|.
CASLGQQNTEAFF
TGTGCCAGCCTCGGACAGCAGAACACTGAAGCTTTCTTT
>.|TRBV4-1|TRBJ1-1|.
CASSQEGQGWTEAFF
TGCGCCAGCAGCCAAGAGGGGCAGGGATGGACTGAAGCTTTCTTT
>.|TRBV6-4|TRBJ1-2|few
CASSNSGPDTYYGYTF
TGTGCCAGCAGTAACAGCGGGCCGGACACCTACTATGGCTACACCTTC
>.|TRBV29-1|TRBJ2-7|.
CSVEGSNYEQYF
TGCAGCGTTGAAGGCAGTAACTACGAGCAGTACTTC
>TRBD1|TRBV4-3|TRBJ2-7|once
CASSQEGQGIDEQYF
TGCGCCAGCAGCCAAGAAGGACAGGGTATCGACGAGCAGTACTTC
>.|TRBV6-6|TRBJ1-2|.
CASTGDRTYGYTF
TGTGCCAGCACCGGAGACAGGACGTATGGCTACACCTTC
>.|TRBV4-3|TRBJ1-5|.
CASSQDLFGGGRNQPQHF
TGCGCCAGCAGCCAAGACTTATTCGGGGGGGGAAGAAATCAGCCCCAGCATTTT
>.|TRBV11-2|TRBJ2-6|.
CASSFRGAGANVLTF
TGTGCCAGCAGCTTCCGGGGGGCCGGGGCCAACGTCCTGACTTTC
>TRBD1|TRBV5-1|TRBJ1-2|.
CASSPRGDRGFGYTF
TGCGCCAGCAGCCCGAGAGGGGACAGAGGGTTTGGCTACACCTTC
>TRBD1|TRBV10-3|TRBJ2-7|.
CAISELPGTGTYEQYF
TGTGCCATCAGTGAGCTACCCGGGACAGGGACCTACGAGCAGTACTTC
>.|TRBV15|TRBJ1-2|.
CATSRDQADYGYTF
TGTGCCACCAGCAGAGATCAGGCTGACTATGGCTACACCTTC
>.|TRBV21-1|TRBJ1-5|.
CASSKSDRDPQPQHF
TGTGCCAGCAGCAAGTCAGACAGGGACCCCCAACCCCAGCATTTT
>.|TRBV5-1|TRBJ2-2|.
CASSSSTGGGTGELFF
TGCGCCAGCAGTTCTAGTACAGGAGGAGGGACCGGGGAGCTGTTTTTT
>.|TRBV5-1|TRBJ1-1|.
CASSLAFAQGGTEAFF
TGCGCCAGCAGCTTGGCCTTCGCTCAGGGCGGCACTGAAGCTTTCTTT
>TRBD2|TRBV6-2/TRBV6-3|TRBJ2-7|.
CASSRGTSGDFSYEQYF
TGTGCCAGCAGCCGGGGCACTAGCGGGGACTTCTCCTACGAGCAGTACTTC
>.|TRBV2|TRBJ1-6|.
CASSESDYLRIPLHF
TGTGCCAGCAGTGAAAGTGATTACCTCAGGATCCCCCTCCACTTT
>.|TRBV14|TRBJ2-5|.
CASSQLGADDPRETQYF
TGTGCCAGCAGCCAATTGGGGGCCGACGACCCTCGAGAGACCCAGTACTTC
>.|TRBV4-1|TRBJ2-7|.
CASSQVNTMVEQYF
TGCGCCAGCAGCCAAGTTAACACCATGGTCGAGCAGTACTTC
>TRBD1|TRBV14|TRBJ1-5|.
CASSHLRQGVSNQPQHF
TGTGCCAGCAGCCATTTAAGACAGGGAGTGAGCAATCAGCCCCAGCATTTT
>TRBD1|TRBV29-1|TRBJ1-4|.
CSVTGGDEKLFF
TGCAGCGTGACAGGGGGCGATGAAAAACTGTTTTTT
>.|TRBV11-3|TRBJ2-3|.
CASSLTGTTGSDTQYF
TGTGCCAGCAGCTTGACGGGGACAACGGGGTCAGATACGCAGTATTTT
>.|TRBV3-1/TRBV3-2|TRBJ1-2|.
CASSLPEGVGYTF
TGTGCCAGCAGCCTCCCCGAGGGAGTAGGCTACACCTTC
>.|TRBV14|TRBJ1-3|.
CASSQGQGTGNTIYF
TGTGCCAGCAGCCAAGGGCAGGGAACGGGAAACACCATATATTTT
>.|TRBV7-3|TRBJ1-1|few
CASSLTGAGMNTEAFF
TGTGCCAGCAGCTTAACGGGGGCCGGGATGAACACTGAAGCTTTCTTT
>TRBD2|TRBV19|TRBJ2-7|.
CASSIAGDTYEQYF
TGTGCCAGTAGTATCGCGGGAGACACCTACGAGCAGTACTTC
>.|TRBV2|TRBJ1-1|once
CATDRGGRKNTEAFF
TGTGCCACCGACCGCGGGGGGAGGAAGAACACTGAAGCTTTCTTT
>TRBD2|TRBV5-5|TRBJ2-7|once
CASSRSGGGSSYEQYF
TGTGCCAGCAGCCGATCCGGCGGGGGGAGCTCCTACGAGCAGTACTTC
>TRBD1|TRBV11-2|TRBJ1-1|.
CASSRNRGTEAFF
TGTGCCAGCAGCAGGAACAGGGGCACTGAAGCTTTCTTT
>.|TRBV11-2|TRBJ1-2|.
CASSPLRVRYGYTF
TGTGCCAGCAGCCCCCTCAGGGTTCGATATGGCTACACCTTC
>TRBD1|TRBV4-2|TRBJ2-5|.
CASSQDRGRTGTQYF
TGTGCCAGCAGCCAAGATCGGGGTAGGACAGGGACCCAGTACTTC
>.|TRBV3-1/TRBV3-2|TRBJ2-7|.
CASSQGGTSYEQYF
TGTGCCAGCAGCCAAGGCGGGACCTCCTACGAGCAGTACTTC
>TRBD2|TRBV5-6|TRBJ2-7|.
CASSPGTTGEQYF
TGTGCCAGCAGCCCCGGGACTACTGGGGAGCAGTACTTC
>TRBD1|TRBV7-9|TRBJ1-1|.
CASSPQGVTEAFF
TGTGCCAGCAGCCCGCAGGGGGTCACTGAAGCTTTCTTT
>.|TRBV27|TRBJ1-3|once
CATLSGNTIYF
TGTGCCACCCTGTCTGGAAACACCATATATTTT
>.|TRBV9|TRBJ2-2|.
CASSVGTGDTGELFF
TGTGCCAGCAGCGTAGGTACAGGAGACACCGGGGAGCTGTTTTTT
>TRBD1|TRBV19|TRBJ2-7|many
CASSDRDRGLEQYF
TGTGCCAGTAGTGACCGGGACAGGGGTCTCGAGCAGTACTTC
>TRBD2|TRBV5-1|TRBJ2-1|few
CASSLGLAGGHNEQFF
TGCGCCAGCAGCTTGGGACTAGCGGGGGGGCACAATGAGCAGTTCTTC
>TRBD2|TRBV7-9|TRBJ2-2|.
CASSRLAGNTGELFF
TGTGCCAGCAGCCGACTAGCGGGGAACACCGGGGAGCTGTTTTTT
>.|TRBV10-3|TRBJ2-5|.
CAISTTGYQETQYF
TGTGCCATCAGTACCACAGGGTACCAAGAGACCCAGTACTTC
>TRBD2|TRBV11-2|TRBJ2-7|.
CASSPRLAGHEQYF
TGTGCCAGCAGCCCTAGACTAGCGGGGCACGAGCAGTACTTC
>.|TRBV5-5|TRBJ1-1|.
CASSLDGGSLEAFF
TGTGCCAGCAGCTTGGACGGGGGGAGCCTTGAAGCTTTCTTT
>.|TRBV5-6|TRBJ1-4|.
CASSFITGNEKLFF
TGTGCCAGCAGCTTCATTACAGGGAATGAAAAACTGTTTTTT
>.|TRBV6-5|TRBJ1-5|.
CASSYQKNQPQHF
TGTGCCAGCAGTTACCAGAAAAATCAGCCCCAGCATTTT
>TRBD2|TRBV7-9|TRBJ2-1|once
CASSLYGGARDNEQFF
TGTGCCAGCAGCTTATACGGGGGGGCCCGGGACAATGAGCAGTTCTTC
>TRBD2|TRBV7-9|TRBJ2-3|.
CASSLQSSGGAASTDTQYF
TGTGCCAGCAGCTTACAGTCTAGCGGGGGGGCCGCCAGCACAGATACGCAGTATTTT
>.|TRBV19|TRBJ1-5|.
CASGPGPYSNQPQHF
TGTGCCAGTGGCCCTGGGCCTTATAGCAATCAGCCCCAGCATTTT
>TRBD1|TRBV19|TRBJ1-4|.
CASSIVDRGNEKLFF
TGTGCCAGTAGTATTGTGGACAGGGGGAATGAAAAACTGTTTTTT
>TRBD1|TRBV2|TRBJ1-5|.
CATDRGEGQPQHF
TGTGCCACCGACAGGGGGGAGGGCCAGCCCCAGCATTTT
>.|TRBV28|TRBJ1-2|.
CASSPPPGLPYGYTF
TGTGCCAGCAGCCCCCCCCCGGGACTCCCTTATGGCTACACCTTC
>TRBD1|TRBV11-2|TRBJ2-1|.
CASSSAGQGAFGQFF
TGTGCCAGCAGCTCCGCCGGACAGGGGGCCTTTGGGCAGTTCTTC
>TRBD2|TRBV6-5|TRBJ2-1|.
CASSYYGLGSNEQFF
TGTGCCAGCAGTTATTACGGACTAGGAAGCAATGAGCAGTTCTTC
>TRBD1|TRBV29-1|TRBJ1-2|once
CSVTDRVNGYTF
TGCAGCGTTACAGACAGGGTGAATGGCTACACCTTC
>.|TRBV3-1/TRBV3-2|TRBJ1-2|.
CASSQDRGKSGYTF
TGTGCCAGCAGCCAAGATCGGGGGAAGAGTGGCTACACCTTC
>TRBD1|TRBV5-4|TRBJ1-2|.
CASNLSRDRASTFYGYTF
TGTGCCAGCAACCTAAGCCGGGACAGGGCTTCAACCTTCTATGGCTACACCTTC
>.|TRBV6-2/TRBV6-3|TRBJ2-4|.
CASSYDRGLAKNIQYF
TGTGCCAGCAGTTACGATCGGGGGTTAGCCAAAAACATTCAGTACTTC